Listed below are T cell receptor beta chains from one sample, sequenced in a study of preoperative IRX-2 immunotherapy in early breast cancer. Using immunoSEQ multiplex PCR, the repertoire was profiled, and TCRdb retains in-frame clones only, with some absent. The table lists about 33,000 clones, nearly 90% of them singletons. Here the sequenced sample was tumor tissue, taken after IRX-2 immunotherapy. Receptors were obtained from a human donor with breast cancer. The CDR3 runs from the conserved cysteine through the conserved F or W. Each record gives: V gene, J gene, clone size, D gene, CDR3 protein, CDR3 DNA. The D gene is left open where the match is weak. The listing skips clone size in some rows; elsewhere it reads once, few, many or a size class.

v_gene: TRBV7-5
j_gene: TRBJ2-7
abundance: -
d_gene: -
CDR3aa: CASSLPGQGASEQYF
CDR3nt: TGTGCCAGCAGCCTTCCGGGACAGGGAGCTTCCGAGCAGTACTTC

v_gene: TRBV29-1
j_gene: TRBJ1-2
abundance: -
d_gene: -
CDR3aa: CSVEDLGPLEGGYTF
CDR3nt: TGCAGCGTTGAAGATCTCGGTCCACTCGAAGGGGGCTACACCTTC

v_gene: TRBV29-1
j_gene: TRBJ1-1
abundance: -
d_gene: TRBD1
CDR3aa: CSVWTGRAEAFF
CDR3nt: TGCAGCGTTTGGACAGGCCGGGCTGAAGCTTTCTTT

v_gene: TRBV19
j_gene: TRBJ2-2
abundance: once
d_gene: TRBD1
CDR3aa: CASSPAQGANTGELFF
CDR3nt: TGTGCCAGTAGTCCCGCCCAGGGGGCGAACACCGGGGAGCTGTTTTTT

v_gene: TRBV7-5
j_gene: TRBJ2-2
abundance: -
d_gene: -
CDR3aa: CASSLDRMNTGELFF
CDR3nt: TGTGCCAGCAGCCTGGACAGGATGAACACCGGGGAGCTGTTTTTT

v_gene: TRBV19
j_gene: TRBJ1-1
abundance: -
d_gene: TRBD1
CDR3aa: CASSPRQGAEAFF
CDR3nt: TGTGCCAGTAGTCCCAGACAGGGGGCAGAAGCTTTCTTT

v_gene: TRBV19
j_gene: TRBJ2-1
abundance: -
d_gene: -
CDR3aa: CASSNWSSYNKQFF
CDR3nt: TGTGCCAGTAGTAACTGGAGCTCCTACAATAAGCAGTTCTTC

v_gene: TRBV15
j_gene: TRBJ1-2
abundance: -
d_gene: -
CDR3aa: CATSRQRAGENYGYTF
CDR3nt: TGTGCCACCAGCAGGCAGCGGGCGGGGGAAAACTATGGCTACACCTTC

v_gene: TRBV7-5
j_gene: TRBJ2-3
abundance: once
d_gene: -
CDR3aa: CASSFPGGSGGPTDTQYF
CDR3nt: TGTGCCAGCAGCTTTCCCGGAGGTAGCGGGGGCCCCACAGATACGCAGTATTTT

v_gene: TRBV30
j_gene: TRBJ1-3
abundance: once
d_gene: -
CDR3aa: CAWSSLTGNTIYF
CDR3nt: TGTGCCTGGAGTTCACTGACTGGAAACACCATATATTTT

v_gene: TRBV14
j_gene: TRBJ1-2
abundance: -
d_gene: -
CDR3aa: CASSQVDSGYTF
CDR3nt: TGTGCCAGCAGCCAAGTGGATAGTGGCTACACCTTC

v_gene: TRBV15
j_gene: TRBJ2-3
abundance: few
d_gene: -
CDR3aa: CATTHRTVLPGDTQYF
CDR3nt: TGTGCCACCACCCACAGGACAGTCCTACCCGGAGATACGCAGTATTTT

v_gene: TRBV6-8
j_gene: TRBJ1-1
abundance: few
d_gene: TRBD1
CDR3aa: CASSSTGTGDTEAFF
CDR3nt: TGTGCCAGCAGCTCTACCGGGACAGGGGACACTGAAGCTTTCTTT

v_gene: TRBV11-3
j_gene: TRBJ1-1
abundance: -
d_gene: -
CDR3aa: CASNTRGMNTEAFF
CDR3nt: TGTGCCAGCAATACGCGGGGTATGAACACTGAAGCTTTCTTT

v_gene: TRBV15
j_gene: TRBJ1-2
abundance: -
d_gene: TRBD1
CDR3aa: CATSRDYPTGSSYGYTF
CDR3nt: TGTGCCACCAGCAGAGACTACCCGACAGGGTCCTCCTATGGCTACACCTTC

v_gene: TRBV19
j_gene: TRBJ2-2
abundance: -
d_gene: TRBD1
CDR3aa: CASRSRDRGNTGELFF
CDR3nt: TGTGCCAGTAGGAGTCGGGACAGGGGGAACACCGGGGAGCTGTTTTTT

v_gene: TRBV6-7
j_gene: TRBJ2-1
abundance: -
d_gene: TRBD1
CDR3aa: CASSLQGDNEQFF
CDR3nt: TGTGCCAGCAGTCTTCAGGGGGACAATGAGCAGTTCTTC

v_gene: TRBV1
j_gene: TRBJ2-2
abundance: -
d_gene: -
CDR3aa: CASSQISGTGTGELFF
CDR3nt: TGCGCCAGCAGCCAGATTAGCGGGACTGGCACCGGGGAGCTGTTTTTT

v_gene: TRBV7-8
j_gene: TRBJ2-5
abundance: -
d_gene: -
CDR3aa: CASSFVTGRGETQYF
CDR3nt: TGTGCCAGCAGCTTTGTGACAGGGAGGGGGGAGACCCAGTACTTC

v_gene: TRBV30
j_gene: TRBJ1-5
abundance: -
d_gene: TRBD1
CDR3aa: CAWSPSTGRQPQHF
CDR3nt: TGTGCCTGGAGCCCATCGACAGGGAGGCAGCCCCAGCATTTT

v_gene: TRBV11-3
j_gene: TRBJ2-1
abundance: -
d_gene: TRBD1
CDR3aa: CASSSPGQGFNEQFF
CDR3nt: TGTGCCAGCAGCTCGCCGGGACAGGGTTTCAATGAGCAGTTCTTC

v_gene: TRBV7-5
j_gene: TRBJ2-2
abundance: -
d_gene: -
CDR3aa: CASSQAMGQANTGELFF
CDR3nt: TGTGCCAGCAGCCAAGCCATGGGACAAGCGAACACCGGGGAGCTGTTTTTT

v_gene: TRBV5-1
j_gene: TRBJ1-4
abundance: -
d_gene: -
CDR3aa: CASSLGSNNEKLFF
CDR3nt: TGCGCCAGCAGCTTGGGCAGCAATAATGAAAAACTGTTTTTT

v_gene: TRBV6-8
j_gene: TRBJ2-6
abundance: few
d_gene: -
CDR3aa: CASRDSGANVLTF
CDR3nt: TGTGCCAGCAGGGACTCTGGGGCCAACGTCCTGACTTTC

v_gene: TRBV6-9
j_gene: TRBJ1-2
abundance: -
d_gene: -
CDR3aa: CASSLQGTYTF
CDR3nt: TGTGCCAGCAGTCTCCAGGGAACCTACACCTTC

v_gene: TRBV5-1
j_gene: TRBJ2-7
abundance: -
d_gene: TRBD1
CDR3aa: CASSLGQGQGEQYF
CDR3nt: TGCGCCAGCAGCCTCGGACAGGGTCAAGGCGAGCAGTACTTC

v_gene: TRBV29-1
j_gene: TRBJ2-5
abundance: once
d_gene: TRBD1
CDR3aa: CSVPDRAQVGETQYF
CDR3nt: TGCAGCGTGCCGGACAGGGCACAAGTAGGGGAGACCCAGTACTTC

v_gene: TRBV11-3
j_gene: TRBJ1-4
abundance: -
d_gene: -
CDR3aa: CASSPRKGATNEKLFF
CDR3nt: TGTGCCAGCAGCCCGAGGAAAGGGGCGACTAATGAAAAACTGTTTTTT

v_gene: TRBV6-8
j_gene: TRBJ1-5
abundance: -
d_gene: -
CDR3aa: CASRRLGPRGNQPQHF
CDR3nt: TGTGCCAGCAGACGACTGGGCCCCCGGGGGAACCAGCCCCAGCATTTT

v_gene: TRBV6-8
j_gene: TRBJ2-7
abundance: -
d_gene: TRBD2
CDR3aa: CASSYGKRVAGGLGKLQDYEQYF
CDR3nt: TGTGCCAGCAGTTATGGGAAGAGAGTAGCGGGAGGGCTTGGGAAACTCCAGGACTACGAGCAGTACTTC

v_gene: TRBV6-7
j_gene: TRBJ1-4
abundance: -
d_gene: -
CDR3aa: CASSYPPRQAVGEKLFF
CDR3nt: TGTGCCAGCAGTTACCCACCTAGACAGGCAGTCGGAGAAAAACTGTTTTTT

v_gene: TRBV11-3
j_gene: TRBJ2-2
abundance: once
d_gene: TRBD2
CDR3aa: CASSLTSLNTGELFF
CDR3nt: TGTGCCAGCAGCTTGACTAGCTTGAACACCGGGGAGCTGTTTTTT

v_gene: TRBV7-1
j_gene: TRBJ2-6
abundance: once
d_gene: -
CDR3aa: CASSYRATSGANVLTF
CDR3nt: TGTGCCAGCAGTTACAGGGCAACCTCTGGGGCCAACGTCCTGACTTTC

v_gene: TRBV5-1
j_gene: TRBJ2-5
abundance: -
d_gene: TRBD2
CDR3aa: CASSLDLAGGGETQYF
CDR3nt: TGCGCCAGCAGCTTGGACCTAGCGGGAGGAGGGGAGACCCAGTACTTC

v_gene: TRBV7-6
j_gene: TRBJ1-2
abundance: -
d_gene: TRBD1
CDR3aa: CASSPGTGVNYGYTF
CDR3nt: TGTGCCAGCAGCCCCGGGACAGGCGTCAACTATGGCTACACCTTC

v_gene: TRBV6-4
j_gene: TRBJ2-6
abundance: -
d_gene: -
CDR3aa: CASTGYEVPSETNVLTF
CDR3nt: TGTGCCAGCACCGGGTACGAGGTGCCCTCTGAGACCAACGTCCTGACTTTC

v_gene: TRBV14
j_gene: TRBJ2-1
abundance: -
d_gene: -
CDR3aa: CASSHAGKQFF
CDR3nt: TGTGCCAGCAGCCACGCAGGAAAGCAGTTCTTC

v_gene: TRBV1
j_gene: TRBJ1-1
abundance: once
d_gene: -
CDR3aa: CASSQERSNTEAFF
CDR3nt: TGCGCCAGCAGCCAAGAGCGGTCGAACACTGAAGCTTTCTTT

v_gene: TRBV12-5
j_gene: TRBJ1-3
abundance: -
d_gene: -
CDR3aa: CASGLVGGNTIYF
CDR3nt: TGTGCTAGTGGGCTTGTCGGTGGAAACACCATATATTTT

v_gene: TRBV19
j_gene: TRBJ1-1
abundance: once
d_gene: -
CDR3aa: CASSMWSRGSEAFF
CDR3nt: TGTGCCAGTAGTATGTGGAGCAGGGGATCTGAAGCTTTCTTT